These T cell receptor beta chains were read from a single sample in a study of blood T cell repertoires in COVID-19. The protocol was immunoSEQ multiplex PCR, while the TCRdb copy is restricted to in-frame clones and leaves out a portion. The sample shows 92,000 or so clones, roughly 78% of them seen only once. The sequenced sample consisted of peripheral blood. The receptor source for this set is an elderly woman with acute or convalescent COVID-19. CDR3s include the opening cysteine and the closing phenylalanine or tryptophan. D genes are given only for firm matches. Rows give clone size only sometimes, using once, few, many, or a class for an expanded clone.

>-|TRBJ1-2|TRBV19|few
TGTGCCAGTGCCCGGGGTGAACCTACCCTCTATGGCTACACCTTC
CASARGEPTLYGYTF
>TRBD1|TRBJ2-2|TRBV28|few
TGTGCCAGCCTCACGAAACAGGGGGCGGGCACCGGGGAGCTGTTTTTT
CASLTKQGAGTGELFF
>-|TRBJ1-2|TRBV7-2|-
TGTGCCAGCAGCTTAGATATCCGTAGCTATGGCTACACCTTC
CASSLDIRSYGYTF
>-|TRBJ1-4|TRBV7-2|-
TGTGCCAGCAGCTTAGCCGGTACTAATGAAAAACTGTTTTTT
CASSLAGTNEKLFF
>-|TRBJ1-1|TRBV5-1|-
TGCGCCAGCACTTCGTCTGTGAACACTGAAGCTTTCTTT
CASTSSVNTEAFF
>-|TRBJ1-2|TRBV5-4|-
TGTGCCAGCAGCCCGGGTGGAGGGATGACTTTTGGCTACACCTTC
CASSPGGGMTFGYTF
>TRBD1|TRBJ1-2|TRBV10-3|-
TGTGCCATCAGGTTTGGGACAGATTATGGCTACACCTTC
CAIRFGTDYGYTF
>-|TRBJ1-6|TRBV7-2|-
TGTGCCAGCAGCTTAGGAGGAGGGCTTTGGGGCGATTCACCCCTCCACTTT
CASSLGGGLWGDSPLHF
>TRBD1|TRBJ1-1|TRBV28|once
TGTGCCAGCAGTCCGACAGGGGGCTGGATCGCTGAAGCTTTCTTT
CASSPTGGWIAEAFF
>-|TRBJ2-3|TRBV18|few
TGTGCCAGCTCACCAATGGGGGCCGACCCTAGCACAGATACGCAGTATTTT
CASSPMGADPSTDTQYF
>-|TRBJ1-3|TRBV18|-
TGTGCCAGCTCACCCGGGGGTGGAAACACCATATATTTT
CASSPGGGNTIYF
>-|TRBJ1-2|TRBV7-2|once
TGTGCCAGCAGCTTACAGGGGCCCCACTATGGCTACACCTTC
CASSLQGPHYGYTF
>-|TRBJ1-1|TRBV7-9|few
TGTGCCAGCAGCTTTCAGGCTGAGGGCACTGAAGCTTTCTTT
CASSFQAEGTEAFF
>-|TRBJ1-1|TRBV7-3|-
TGTGCCAGCAGCGTTGGAGGGGAAGATAAGGCTTTCTTT
CASSVGGEDKAFF
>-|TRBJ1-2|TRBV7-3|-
TGTGCCAGCAGCTTCGACACGGGGGGTTCTGGCTACACCTTC
CASSFDTGGSGYTF
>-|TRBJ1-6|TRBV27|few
TGTGCCAGCAGTTTCGGGACATCCCGGGTAGGGTCACCCCTCCACTTT
CASSFGTSRVGSPLHF
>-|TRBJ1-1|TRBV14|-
TGTGCCAGCAGCCCCCCGAGGAACACTGAAGCTTTCTTT
CASSPPRNTEAFF
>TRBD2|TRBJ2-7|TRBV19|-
TGTGCCAGTAGCCCCTCTAGCGGGGGGTACTCCTACGAGCAGTACTTC
CASSPSSGGYSYEQYF
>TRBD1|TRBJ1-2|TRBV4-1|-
TGCGCCAGCAGCTGGACAGGAACCTATGGCTACACCTTC
CASSWTGTYGYTF
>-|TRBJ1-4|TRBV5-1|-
TGCGCCAGCAGCAGAGAGCCAACTAATGAAAAACTGTTTTTT
CASSREPTNEKLFF
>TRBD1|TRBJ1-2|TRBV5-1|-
TGCGCCAGCTGGGACAGGGGGAGAAACTATGGCTACACCTTC
CASWDRGRNYGYTF
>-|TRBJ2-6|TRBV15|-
TGTGCCACCAGCAGAGCGGCAGGGTTCTCTGGGGCCAACGTCCTGACTTTC
CATSRAAGFSGANVLTF
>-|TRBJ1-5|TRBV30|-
TGTGCCTGGAGTAACGGAGGAGTACAGCCCCAGCATTTT
CAWSNGGVQPQHF
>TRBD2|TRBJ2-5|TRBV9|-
TGTGCCAGCAGCCAGGGACTAGCGGGGGGTGGAGAGACCCAGTACTTC
CASSQGLAGGGETQYF
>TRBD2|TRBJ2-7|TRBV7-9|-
TGTGCCAGCAGCTCACCAGCGGGAATAGAGGGTGGCAACGAGCAGTACTTC
CASSSPAGIEGGNEQYF
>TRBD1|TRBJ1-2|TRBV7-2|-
TGTGCCAGCAGCATGGGACAGTTATATGGCTACACCTTC
CASSMGQLYGYTF
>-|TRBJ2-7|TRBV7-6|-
TGTGCCAGCAGCTTAAATATAGGAGACTACGAGCAGTACTTC
CASSLNIGDYEQYF
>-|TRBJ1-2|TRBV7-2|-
TGTGCCAGCAGCCCAAACCCCGGGAGGGCGGGAGGCTACACCTTC
CASSPNPGRAGGYTF
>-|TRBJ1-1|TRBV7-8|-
TGTGCCAGCAGCTCCATTCGCGGGACCCCGCTGATGAACACTGAAGCTTTCTTT
CASSSIRGTPLMNTEAFF
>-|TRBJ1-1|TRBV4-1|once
TGCGCCAGCAGCTCCCAAGGCAGGGGCCCGGAGCGGACTGAAGCTTTCTTT
CASSSQGRGPERTEAFF
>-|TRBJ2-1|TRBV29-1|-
TGCAGCGTTGAATGGTGGGCGAACAATGAGCAGTTCTTC
CSVEWWANNEQFF
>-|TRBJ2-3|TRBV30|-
TGTGCCTGGAACGGGTACGGCACAGATACGCAGTATTTT
CAWNGYGTDTQYF
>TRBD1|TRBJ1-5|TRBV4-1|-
TGCGCCAGCAGCCAAGAGACAGGGGACCAGCCCCAGCATTTT
CASSQETGDQPQHF
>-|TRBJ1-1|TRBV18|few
TGTGCCAGCTCACCCGGACAAAACACTGAAGCTTTCTTT
CASSPGQNTEAFF
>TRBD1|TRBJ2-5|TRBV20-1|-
TGCAGTGCTAGTGGGCACAGGGGTCGCCAAGAGACCCAGTACTTC
CSASGHRGRQETQYF
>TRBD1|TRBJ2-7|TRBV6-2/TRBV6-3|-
TGTGCCAGCAGTTTCTCAGGGGGCTACGAGCAGTACTTC
CASSFSGGYEQYF
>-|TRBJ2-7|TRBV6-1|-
TGTGCCAGCATGGCAGGGGCGTCCGGGCAGTACTTC
CASMAGASGQYF
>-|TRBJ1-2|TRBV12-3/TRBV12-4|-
TGTGCCAGCAGTGGACAGATCTATGGCTACACCTTC
CASSGQIYGYTF
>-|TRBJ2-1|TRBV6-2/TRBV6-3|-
TGTGCCAGCAGTTACCCACAGGGATGGAATGAGCAGTTCTTC
CASSYPQGWNEQFF
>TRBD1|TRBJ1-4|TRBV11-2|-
TGTGCCAGCAGCTCCTACAGGGGGCGGGTAAATAAACTGTTTTTT
CASSSYRGRVNKLFF
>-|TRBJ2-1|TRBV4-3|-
TGCGCCAGCAGCGACTATAAGTCCTACAATGAGCAGTTCTTC
CASSDYKSYNEQFF
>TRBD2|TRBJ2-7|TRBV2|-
TGTGCCAGCAGTGAAGGGCTAGCGGATACCTACGAGCAGTACTTC
CASSEGLADTYEQYF
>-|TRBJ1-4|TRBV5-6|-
TGTGCCAGCAGCTACACCCTGAACCCGGAAAAACTGTTTTTT
CASSYTLNPEKLFF
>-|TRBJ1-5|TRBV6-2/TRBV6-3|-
TGTGCCAGCAGCCCCGTTAATGGAGACAGGAGTTCCAATCAGCCCCAGCATTTT
CASSPVNGDRSSNQPQHF
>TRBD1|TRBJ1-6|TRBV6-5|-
TGTGCCAGCAGGACAGGGAATAATTCACCCCTCCACTTT
CASRTGNNSPLHF
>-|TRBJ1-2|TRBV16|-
TGTGCCAGCAGCCGGACAGATTGGGGCTACACCTTC
CASSRTDWGYTF
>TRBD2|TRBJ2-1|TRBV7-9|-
TGTGCCAGCACCTCATTTGGGCAGGGAGGGGATGAGCAGTTCTTC
CASTSFGQGGDEQFF
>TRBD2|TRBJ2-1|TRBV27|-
TGTGCCAGCAGTCTGGGACTAGCGGGCAAACTCTCCTACAATGAGCAGTTCTTC
CASSLGLAGKLSYNEQFF
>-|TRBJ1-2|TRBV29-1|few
TGCAGCGTTGAGAACAGGGTAGGCGGCTACACCTTC
CSVENRVGGYTF